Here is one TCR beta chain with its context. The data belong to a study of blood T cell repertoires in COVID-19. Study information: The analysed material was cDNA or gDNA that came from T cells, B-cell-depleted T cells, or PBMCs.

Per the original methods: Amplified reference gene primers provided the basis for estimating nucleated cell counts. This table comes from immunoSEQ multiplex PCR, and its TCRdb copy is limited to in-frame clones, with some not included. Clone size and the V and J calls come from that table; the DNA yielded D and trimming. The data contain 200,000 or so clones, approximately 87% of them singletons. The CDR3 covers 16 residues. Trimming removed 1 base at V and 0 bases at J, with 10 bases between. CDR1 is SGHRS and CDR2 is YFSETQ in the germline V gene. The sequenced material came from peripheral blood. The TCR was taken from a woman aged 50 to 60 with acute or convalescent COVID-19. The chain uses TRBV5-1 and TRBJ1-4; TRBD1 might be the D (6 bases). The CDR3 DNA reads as TGCGCCAGCAGCTTGACTGGACAGTCAACTAATGAAAAACTGTTTTTT. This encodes CASSLTGQSTNEKLFF. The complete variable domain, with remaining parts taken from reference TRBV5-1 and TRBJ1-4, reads KAGVTQTPRYLIKTRGQQVTLSCSPISGHRSVSWYQQTPGQGLQFLFEYFSETQRNKGNFPGRFSGRQFSNSRSEMNVSTLELGDSALYLCASSLTGQSTNEKLFFGSGTQLSVL.